The 30 T cell receptor beta chains given below trace back to one sample, sequenced in a study of OX40 agonist ivuxolimab in advanced cancers. The repertoire was sequenced with immunoSEQ multiplex PCR; TCRdb's copy has only in-frame clones and lacks some. The sample has approximately 30,000 clones, 80% to 85% seen once; the top ten hold over 1.2%. The sample was CD4+ or CD8+ T cells sorted from blood, taken in a trial of the OX40 agonist ivuxolimab. Receptors were obtained from an adult with an advanced solid tumor such as melanoma, head and neck, liver or kidney cancer.

This clone was seen a single time. The chain couples TRBV2 to TRBJ2-7, with no clear D. Germline V gene sequence: CDR1 SNHLY, CDR2 FYNNEI. Trimming took off 7 bases at V and 0 bases at J, with 10 bases between the two ends. The CDR3 has 13 amino acids. This CDR3 reads CASKGKSSYEQYF. The CDR3 DNA reads TGTGCCAGCAAAGGGAAAAGCTCCTACGAGCAGTACTTC.

The genes are TRBV11-2 and TRBJ2-3; D unresolved. CDR3 size: 16 residues. CDR1 and CDR2 from the germline V gene are SGHAT and FQNNGV. The germline V and J ends were trimmed by 1 base and 0 bases, with 11 bases remaining between them. The CDR3 sequence: CASSLVVTASTDTQYF. The DNA of the CDR3 is TGTGCCAGCAGCTTAGTCGTGACGGCTAGCACAGATACGCAGTATTTT.

This sequence joins TRBV7-2 and TRBJ1-4; TRBD1 might be the D (6 bases). The CDR3 totals 14 residues. Trimming removed 4 bases from V and 3 bases from J, with 9 bases in between. The germline CDR1 and CDR2 sequences are SGHTA and FQGNSA. The CDR3 nucleotides are TGTGCCAGCAGCTCACAGGGCTCTAATGAAAAACTGTTTTTT. Translating it yields CASSSQGSNEKLFF. Combining the CDR3 with reference TRBV7-2 and TRBJ1-4 gives the whole variable domain GAGVSQSPSNKVTEKGKDVELRCDPISGHTALYWYRQSLGQGLEFLIYFQGNSAPDKSGLPSDRFSAERTGGSVSTLTIQRTQQEDSAVYLCASSSQGSNEKLFFGSGTQLSVL.

CDR3 amino acids: CASSATGGPFGGELFF. In DNA, the CDR3 is TGTGCCAGCAGTGCGACAGGGGGTCCCTTTGGCGGGGAGCTGTTTTTT. This chain joins TRBV6-4 and TRBJ2-2, with 9 bases fitting TRBD1. The CDR3 loop spans 16 amino acids. The junction had 10 bases not matched to a gene; V was cut back by 4 bases and J by 7 bases. Germline CDR1 MRHNA, CDR2 SNTAGT.

The chain combines TRBV5-5 with TRBJ1-2; no definite D call. CDR3 length: 13 amino acids. Germline loops: CDR1 SGHKS, CDR2 YYEKEE (reference sequence). The ends were cut back, 0 bases at V and 8 bases at J, with 11 bases in the middle. The CDR3 nucleotides are TGTGCCAGCAGCTTGGATCCAAGGTTAGGCTACACCTTC. Protein product: CASSLDPRLGYTF.

This clone was picked up a small number of times. The chain has TRBV19 and TRBJ1-2; tentative D call: TRBD1 (5 bases). Trimming took off 7 bases at V and 5 bases at J, with 23 bases between the two ends. This CDR3 spans 16 amino acids. Germline V gene sequence: CDR1 LNHDA, CDR2 SQIVND (reference sequence). The CDR3 region is CASNDQGDPAGYGYTF. The CDR3 DNA is TGTGCCAGTAATGATCAAGGGGACCCTGCCGGATATGGCTACACCTTC.

The chain links TRBV6-6 to TRBJ2-2; maybe TRBD2 (5 bases). Trimming left V 0 bases short and J 10 bases short, with 9 bases between. Germline CDR1 is MNHNY and CDR2 is SVGAGI (reference sequence). The CDR3 length is 13 residues. CDR3 sequence: CASSYSVGKELFF. DNA for the CDR3: TGTGCCAGCAGTTACTCCGTCGGGAAGGAGCTGTTTTTT.

The chain combines TRBV14 with TRBJ1-4; 7 nucleotides align to TRBD1. The V gene's germline CDR1 is SGHDN and CDR2 FVKESK. The J segment lost 4 bases and the V segment lost 3 bases, leaving 14 bases of the junction unmatched. This CDR3 comprises 18 residues. The CDR3 is CASSHNSRGSGVNEKLFF. The CDR3 nucleotides read TGTGCCAGCAGCCACAACAGCAGGGGGTCCGGAGTTAATGAAAAACTGTTTTTT.

The V and J genes are TRBV2 and TRBJ1-4; D ambiguous. CDR1 is SNHLY, CDR2 FYNNEI, per germline. The germline V and J ends were trimmed by 7 bases and 10 bases, with 22 bases remaining between them. The CDR3 spans 15 residues. The CDR3 sequence is CASTAVPSSDGKLFF. Here the CDR3 DNA reads TGTGCCAGCACCGCCGTGCCCAGCTCGGATGGAAAACTGTTTTTT.

The chain is built from TRBV6-4 and TRBJ2-5; no firm D call. V lost 2 bases and J 4 bases, leaving 11 bases between the germline ends. The CDR3 is 14 residues long. Per the germline V gene, CDR1 is MRHNA and CDR2 is SNTAGT. CDR3 residues: CASSDPPATETQYF. The CDR3 nucleotides are TGTGCCAGCAGTGACCCCCCAGCGACAGAGACCCAGTACTTC.

The rearrangement links TRBV18 to TRBJ2-5, with D possibly TRBD2 on 5 matching bases. Trimming pared 4 bases from V and 3 bases from J, leaving 9 bases between. From germline, CDR1 is KGHSH and CDR2 LQKENI. CDR3 length equals 13 residues. The CDR3 spells CASSLKGEETQYF. DNA for the CDR3: TGTGCCAGCTCACTTAAGGGAGAAGAGACCCAGTACTTC.

This chain uses TRBV7-8 with TRBJ2-3; D is tentatively TRBD1 or TRBD2 (7 bases each). Trimming removed 0 bases from V and 2 bases from J, with 15 bases in between. The germline V gene has CDR1 SGHVS and CDR2 FQNEAQ. The CDR3 spans 17 residues. In DNA form, the CDR3 reads TGTGCCAGCAGCTTAGCGGGAGGGGGCTCGTACACAGATACGCAGTATTTT. This translates into CASSLAGGGSYTDTQYF.

The chain uses TRBV4-1 and TRBJ1-5, with 8 bases fitting TRBD1. Germline CDR1 reads MGHRA; CDR2 reads YSYEKL. Germline trimming cut 3 bases from V and 6 bases from J; bases unmatched to any gene: 4. This CDR3 contains 14 residues. Here the CDR3 DNA reads TGCGCCAGCAGCCAGTTTACAGGGGGTCAGCCCCAGCATTTT. This codes for CASSQFTGGQPQHF.

V usage is TRBV18 and J usage is TRBJ1-1; D possibly corresponds to TRBD1 (5 bases). Germline loops: CDR1 KGHSH, CDR2 LQKENI. V gave up 2 bases and J gave up 7 bases, with 14 bases separating them. The CDR3 totals 14 residues. The CDR3 sequence: CASSPTGAAGEAFF. For the CDR3, the DNA is TGTGCCAGCTCACCAACCGGGGCAGCCGGTGAAGCTTTCTTT.

This clone was recorded a few times. CDR3 amino acids: CASSPIKENEAFF. The CDR3, as DNA: TGTGCCAGCTCACCGATCAAAGAGAATGAAGCTTTCTTT. V usage is TRBV18 and J usage is TRBJ1-1; D is unclear. This CDR3 is built from 13 residues. The ends were cut back, 3 bases at V and 7 bases at J, with 12 bases in the middle. Germline V gives CDR1 KGHSH, CDR2 LQKENI.

The chain is built from TRBV6-5 and TRBJ2-7; no definite D call. This CDR3 is built from 13 residues. CDR1 is MNHEY and CDR2 is SVGAGI in the germline V gene. V was clipped by 4 bases and J by 2 bases, with 9 bases between them. The CDR3 reads CASSSPGTYEQYF. DNA of the CDR3: TGTGCCAGCAGTTCCCCCGGCACCTACGAGCAGTACTTC.

The chain uses TRBV6-5 and TRBJ1-1, with D possibly TRBD1 on 6 matching bases. Between the trimmed V and J ends, which lost 4 bases and 8 bases, there was a span of 17 bases. CDR3 length: 14 amino acids. Germline CDR1 is MNHEY and CDR2 is SVGAGI. This CDR3 reads CASSLDSQNREAFF. For the CDR3, the DNA is TGTGCCAGCAGTTTGGACAGTCAGAACAGGGAAGCTTTCTTT.

This chain joins TRBV7-2 and TRBJ2-4; 7 bases are a match to TRBD1. The germline V gene has CDR1 SGHTA and CDR2 FQGNSA. The CDR3 totals 13 residues. The trim removed 3 bases at V and 9 bases at J, leaving 5 bases unmatched. CDR3 sequence (DNA): TGTGCCAGCAGCTTCACAGGGGTGGCCATTCAGTACTTC. Translated, it gives CASSFTGVAIQYF.

V is TRBV20-1 and J is TRBJ1-1, with D perhaps matching TRBD1 (6 bases). CDR3 length equals 11 residues. Germline CDR1 reads DFQATT; CDR2 reads SNEGSKA (reference sequence). In DNA form, the CDR3 reads TGCAGCGGACAGAGGAACACTGAAGCTTTCTTT. Amino acids: CSGQRNTEAFF.

The CDR3 nucleotides read TGTGCCAGCAGCTCACTGGGGTTTGTGTCAGCCAAAAACATTCAGTACTTC. Amino acids: CASSSLGFVSAKNIQYF. The chain joins TRBV5-6 to TRBJ2-4; D remains ambiguous. V lost 3 bases to trimming and J lost 0 bases, with 16 bases between them. This CDR3 region has 17 residues. CDR1 and CDR2 from the germline V gene are SGHDT and YYEEEE.

This chain's CDR3 is CASKIAGGTGELFF. In nucleotides, the CDR3 is TGTGCCAGCAAGATAGCGGGAGGAACCGGGGAGCTGTTTTTT. The chain joins TRBV6-5 to TRBJ2-2; 10 bases map to TRBD2. CDR3 length: 14 residues. V was pared by 7 bases and J by 5 bases, with 4 bases of the junction left unmatched. Germline lookup yields CDR1 MNHEY and CDR2 SVGAGI.

This clone occurred once. The CDR3 spells CASSEGSGRAGDTGELFF. In nucleotides, the CDR3 is TGTGCCAGCAGTGAGGGTAGCGGGAGGGCGGGGGACACCGGGGAGCTGTTTTTT. The chain links TRBV6-1 to TRBJ2-2; 11 bases are a match to TRBD2. This CDR3 contains 18 residues. The V gene end was trimmed by 3 bases and the J gene end by 3 bases; junction bases not matched to a gene: 9. CDR1 is MNHNS, CDR2 SASEGT, per germline.

This chain links TRBV28 with TRBJ1-5; D gene ambiguous. Germline-derived CDR1 and CDR2 are MDHEN and SYDVKM. This CDR3 spans 14 amino acids. V was clipped by 6 bases and J by 5 bases, with 14 bases between them. The CDR3 reads CASSKLAWDQPQHF. The CDR3 region has the DNA TGTGCCAGCAGCAAACTAGCGTGGGATCAGCCCCAGCATTTT.

The chain couples TRBV7-3 to TRBJ1-1; no firm D call. The CDR3 has 13 residues. Germline V gives CDR1 SGHTA, CDR2 FQGTGA. V lost 5 bases, J lost 4 bases, and 11 bases lay in between. CDR3: CASSQSTGTEAFF. DNA for the CDR3: TGTGCCAGCAGCCAGTCGACTGGCACTGAAGCTTTCTTT.

The chain joins TRBV11-3 to TRBJ2-2, with D perhaps matching TRBD2 (5 bases). The CDR3 has 15 residues. The germline V gene encodes CDR1 SGHNT and CDR2 YENEEA. With 5 bases removed from V and 6 bases from J, the gap between germline ends came to 16 bases. CDR3 protein: CASSPTSGSPGELFF. The CDR3 DNA reads as TGTGCCAGCAGCCCCACGTCGGGGTCCCCCGGGGAGCTGTTTTTT. The full variable domain, its missing parts supplied by reference TRBV11-3 and TRBJ2-2, is EAGVVQSPRYKIIEKKQPVAFWCNPISGHNTLYWYLQNLGQGPELLIRYENEEAVDDSQLPKDRFSAERLKGVDSTLKIQPAELGDSAVYLCASSPTSGSPGELFFGEGSRLTVL.

The gene calls are TRBV15 and TRBJ1-2; D uncertain. The CDR3 consists of 12 residues. CDR1 and CDR2 from the germline V gene are LNHNV and YYDKDF (reference sequence). V was trimmed by 3 bases and J by 5 bases, leaving 7 bases between them. The CDR3 DNA reads as TGTGCCACCAGCAGTTCTGGTTATGGCTACACCTTC. It codes for CATSSSGYGYTF.

The V and J genes are TRBV29-1 and TRBJ2-5; the D is unclear. Germline loops: CDR1 SQVTM, CDR2 ANQGSEA. CDR3 length: 14 amino acids. Trimming stripped 0 bases from V and 4 bases from J, with 12 bases between. The CDR3 coding sequence is TGCAGCGTTGAAGATTCGGACGGAAGAGAGACCCAGTACTTC. Its translation: CSVEDSDGRETQYF. The entire variable domain, with the rest obtained from reference TRBV29-1 and TRBJ2-5, is as follows: SAVISQKPSRDICQRGTSLTIQCQVDSQVTMMFWYRQQPGQSLTLIATANQGSEATYESGFVIDKFPISRPNLTFSTLTVSNMSPEDSSIYLCSVEDSDGRETQYFGPGTRLLVL.

This chain links TRBV5-1 with TRBJ2-5; 7 bases match TRBD2. The CDR3 consists of 15 residues. Germline V gives CDR1 SGHRS, CDR2 YFSETQ. Trimming removed 0 bases from V and 7 bases from J; junction bases left unmatched: 9. CDR3 protein: CASSLALASGGTQYF. In DNA form, the CDR3 reads TGCGCCAGCAGCTTGGCACTTGCCTCGGGGGGGACCCAGTACTTC. Full variable domain (remainder filled in from reference TRBV5-1 and TRBJ2-5): KAGVTQTPRYLIKTRGQQVTLSCSPISGHRSVSWYQQTPGQGLQFLFEYFSETQRNKGNFPGRFSGRQFSNSRSEMNVSTLELGDSALYLCASSLALASGGTQYFGPGTRLLVL.

V is TRBV28 and J is TRBJ2-6; D may match TRBD1 or TRBD2 (7 bases each). Trimming pared 10 bases from V and 2 bases from J, leaving 15 bases between. The CDR3 sequence is 15 residues long. The germline V gene encodes CDR1 MDHEN and CDR2 SYDVKM. Here the CDR3 reads CAIRGGGAGANVLTF. DNA for the CDR3: TGTGCCATCAGGGGAGGGGGCGCTGGGGCCAACGTCCTGACTTTC.

The chain employs TRBV28 and TRBJ1-5; the D is unclear. This CDR3 has 15 amino acids. Germline-derived CDR1 and CDR2 are MDHEN and SYDVKM. V was shortened by 6 bases and J by 5 bases, with 17 bases between the two germline ends. The CDR3 loop is CASSLAAGTHQPQHF. In DNA, the CDR3 is TGTGCCAGCAGCCTTGCGGCCGGAACCCATCAGCCCCAGCATTTT.